A single sample gave rise to the 5 T cell receptor beta chains below, sequenced in a study of blood T cell repertoires in COVID-19. Method: immunoSEQ multiplex PCR; TCRdb's copy keeps in-frame clones and lacks some. The table includes 170,000 or so clones, around nine tenths detected once. Sequenced input: peripheral blood. Every receptor here comes from a woman aged 18-35 years who had recovered from COVID-19.

V is TRBV9 and J is TRBJ1-6; D remains unclear. Germline V lookup: CDR1 SGDLS, CDR2 YYNGEE. Trimming pared 0 bases from V and 12 bases from J, leaving 10 bases between. This CDR3 has 13 residues. DNA for the CDR3: TGTGCCAGCAGCGTAGAACCCAGCGGACCCCTCCACTTT. Residues: CASSVEPSGPLHF.

The sample holds one count of this clone. This sequence joins TRBV11-1 and TRBJ2-5, with D perhaps matching TRBD1 (5 bases). This CDR3 has 15 residues. Trimming removed 5 bases at V and 3 bases at J, with 16 bases between. The germline V gene encodes CDR1 SGHAT and CDR2 FQDESV (reference sequence). Here the CDR3 reads CASSPDTRTKETQYF. The CDR3 region has the DNA TGTGCCAGCAGCCCGGACACCCGAACTAAAGAGACCCAGTACTTC. Full variable domain (outside the CDR3, taken from reference TRBV11-1 and TRBJ2-5): EAEVAQSPRYKITEKSQAVAFWCDPISGHATLYWYRQILGQGPELLVQFQDESVVDDSQLPKDRFSAERLKGVDSTLKIQPAELGDSAMYLCASSPDTRTKETQYFGPGTRLLVL.

The chain recombines TRBV27 with TRBJ2-7; 10 nucleotides match TRBD1. The CDR3 spans 11 residues. In germline, CDR1 is MNHEY, CDR2 SMNVEV (reference sequence). V lost 9 bases, J lost 5 bases, and 1 base stayed unmatched. CDR3 sequence reads: CARDRGNEQYF. The CDR3 DNA reads as TGTGCCAGGGACAGGGGGAACGAGCAGTACTTC.

V gene TRBV6-5 combines with J gene TRBJ2-2; D is unresolved. The CDR3 totals 14 residues. The V and J ends lost 10 bases and 2 bases respectively, with 14 bases between them. Looked up from germline, CDR1 is MNHEY and CDR2 is SVGAGI. The CDR3 protein is CATLRNLNTGELFF. The CDR3 DNA follows: TGTGCCACCCTGAGAAACCTCAACACCGGGGAGCTGTTTTTT.

The table lists this clone with a few counts. V is TRBV5-4 and J is TRBJ2-3; TRBD2 might be the D (6 bases). This CDR3 has 12 residues. In germline, CDR1 is SGHNT, CDR2 YYREEE (reference sequence). Trimming pared 6 bases from V and 5 bases from J, leaving 10 bases between. This chain's CDR3 is CASTHSGDTQYF. The CDR3 DNA sequence: TGTGCCAGCACCCATAGCGGAGATACGCAGTATTTT. Together with reference TRBV5-4 and TRBJ2-3, the CDR3 gives the full variable domain: ETGVTQSPTHLIKTRGQQVTLRCSSQSGHNTVSWYQQALGQGPQFIFQYYREEENGRGNFPPRFSGLQFPNYSSELNVNALELDDSALYLCASTHSGDTQYFGPGTRLTVL.